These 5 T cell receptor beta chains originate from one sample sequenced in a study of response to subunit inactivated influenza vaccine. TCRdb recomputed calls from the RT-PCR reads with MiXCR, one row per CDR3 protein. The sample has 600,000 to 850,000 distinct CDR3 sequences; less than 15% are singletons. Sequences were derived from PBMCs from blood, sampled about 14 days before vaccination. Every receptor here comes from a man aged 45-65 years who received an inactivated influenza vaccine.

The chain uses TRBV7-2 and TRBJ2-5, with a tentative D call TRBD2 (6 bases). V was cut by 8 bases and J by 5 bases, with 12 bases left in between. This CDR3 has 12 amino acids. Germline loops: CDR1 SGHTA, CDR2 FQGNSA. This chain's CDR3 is CASRGRGETQYF. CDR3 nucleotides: TGTGCCAGCCGGGGGAGAGGGGAGACCCAGTACTTC.

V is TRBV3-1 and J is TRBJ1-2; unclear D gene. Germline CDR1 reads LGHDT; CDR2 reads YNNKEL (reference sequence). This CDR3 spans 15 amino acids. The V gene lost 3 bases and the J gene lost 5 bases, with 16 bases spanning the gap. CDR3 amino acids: CASSQSGAREYGYTF. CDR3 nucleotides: TGTGCCAGCAGCCAGTCGGGAGCAAGGGAGTATGGCTACACCTTC.

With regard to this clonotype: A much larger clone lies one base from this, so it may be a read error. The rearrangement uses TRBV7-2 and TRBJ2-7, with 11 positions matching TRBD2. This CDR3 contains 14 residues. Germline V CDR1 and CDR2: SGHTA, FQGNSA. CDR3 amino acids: CASSSSGGPYDQYF. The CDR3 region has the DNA TGTGCCAGCAGCTCTAGCGGGGGGCCCTACGACCAGTACTTC.

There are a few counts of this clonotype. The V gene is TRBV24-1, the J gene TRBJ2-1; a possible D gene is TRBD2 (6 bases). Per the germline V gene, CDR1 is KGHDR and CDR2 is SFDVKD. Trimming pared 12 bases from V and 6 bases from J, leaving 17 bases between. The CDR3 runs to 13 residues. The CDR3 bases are TGTGCCGTGACGGGATCGGAGGGCAATGAGCAGTTCTTC. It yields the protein CAVTGSEGNEQFF.

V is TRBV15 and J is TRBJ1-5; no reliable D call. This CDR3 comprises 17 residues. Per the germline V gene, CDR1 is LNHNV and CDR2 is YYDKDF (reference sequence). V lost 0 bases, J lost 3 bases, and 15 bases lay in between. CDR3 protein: CATSRDLELGYNQPQHF. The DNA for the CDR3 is TGTGCCACCAGCAGAGATCTCGAGTTAGGGTACAATCAGCCCCAGCATTTT.